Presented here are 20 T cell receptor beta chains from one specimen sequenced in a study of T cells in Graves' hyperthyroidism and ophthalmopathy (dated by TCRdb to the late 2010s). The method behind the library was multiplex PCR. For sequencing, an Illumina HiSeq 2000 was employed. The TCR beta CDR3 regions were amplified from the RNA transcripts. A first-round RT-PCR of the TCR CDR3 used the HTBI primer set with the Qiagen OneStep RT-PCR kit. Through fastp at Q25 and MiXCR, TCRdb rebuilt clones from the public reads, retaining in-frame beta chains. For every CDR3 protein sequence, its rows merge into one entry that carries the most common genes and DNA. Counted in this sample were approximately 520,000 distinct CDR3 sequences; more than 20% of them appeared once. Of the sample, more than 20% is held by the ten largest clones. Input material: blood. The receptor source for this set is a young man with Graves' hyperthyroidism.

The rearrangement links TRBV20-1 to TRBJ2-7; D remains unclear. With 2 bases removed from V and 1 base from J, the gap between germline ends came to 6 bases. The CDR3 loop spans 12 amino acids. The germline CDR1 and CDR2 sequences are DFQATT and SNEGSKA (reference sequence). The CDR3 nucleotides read TGCAGTGCTAGAAGTGATTCCTACGAGCAGTACTTC. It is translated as CSARSDSYEQYF.

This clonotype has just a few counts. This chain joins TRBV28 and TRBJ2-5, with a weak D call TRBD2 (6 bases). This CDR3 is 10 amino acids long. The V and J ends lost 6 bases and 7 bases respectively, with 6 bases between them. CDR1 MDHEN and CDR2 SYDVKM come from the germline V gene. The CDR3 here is CASRRGTQYF. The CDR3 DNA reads TGTGCCAGCAGGCGGGGGACCCAGTACTTC.

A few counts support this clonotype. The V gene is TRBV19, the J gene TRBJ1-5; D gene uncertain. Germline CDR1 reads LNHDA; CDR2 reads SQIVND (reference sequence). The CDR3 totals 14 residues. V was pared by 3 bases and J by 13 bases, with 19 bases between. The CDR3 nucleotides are TGTGCCAGTAGTATTCAGGTTTCTCCCTCTATACAGCATTTT. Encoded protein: CASSIQVSPSIQHF.

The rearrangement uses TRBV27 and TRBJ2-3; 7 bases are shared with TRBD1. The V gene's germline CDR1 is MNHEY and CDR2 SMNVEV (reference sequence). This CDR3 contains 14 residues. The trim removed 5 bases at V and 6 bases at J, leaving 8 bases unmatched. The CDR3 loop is CASSPQGVWDTQYF. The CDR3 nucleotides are TGTGCCAGCAGTCCGCAGGGGGTATGGGATACGCAGTATTTT.

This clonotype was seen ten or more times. In DNA form, the CDR3 reads TGTGCCAGCAGTTACGGACGGGGGAGGAAAAATAATTCACCCCTCCACTTT. Translated, it gives CASSYGRGRKNNSPLHF. The rearrangement uses TRBV6-5 and TRBJ1-6; D may be TRBD1 (5 bases). Trimming left V 2 bases short and J 5 bases short, with 16 bases between. Germline V gene lookup returns CDR1 MNHEY and CDR2 SVGAGI. CDR3 length: 17 residues.

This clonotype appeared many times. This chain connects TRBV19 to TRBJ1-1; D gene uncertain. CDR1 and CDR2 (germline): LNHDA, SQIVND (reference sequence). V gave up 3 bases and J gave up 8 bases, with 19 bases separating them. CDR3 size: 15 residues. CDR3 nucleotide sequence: TGTGCCAGTAGTATCCGTAGGGAGATGTTGTACGAAGCTTTCTTT. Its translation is CASSIRREMLYEAFF. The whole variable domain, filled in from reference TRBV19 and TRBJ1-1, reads DGGITQSPKYLFRKEGQNVTLSCEQNLNHDAMYWYRQDPGQGLRLIYYSQIVNDFQKGDIAEGYSVSREKKESFPLTVTSAQKNPTAFYLCASSIRREMLYEAFFGQGTRLTVV.

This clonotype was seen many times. CDR3 sequence reads: CAWSVLAETEAFF. DNA of the CDR3: TGTGCCTGGAGTGTCCTAGCTGAGACTGAAGCTTTCTTT. The J gene is TRBJ1-1, the V gene TRBV30, with D hard to call. V was trimmed by 0 bases and J by 5 bases, leaving 10 bases between them. The CDR3 extends over 13 amino acids. Germline CDR1 and CDR2: GTSNPN and SVGIG (reference sequence).

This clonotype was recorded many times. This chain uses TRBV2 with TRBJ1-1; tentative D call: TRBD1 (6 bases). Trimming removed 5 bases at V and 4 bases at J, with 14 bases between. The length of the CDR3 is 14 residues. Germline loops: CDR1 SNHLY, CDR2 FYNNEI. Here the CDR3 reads CASSPDRRSTEAFF. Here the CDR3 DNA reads TGTGCCAGCAGTCCCGACAGGAGGAGCACTGAAGCTTTCTTT.

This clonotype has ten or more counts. The CDR3 reads CATSRDGPGYEQYF. CDR3 DNA sequence: TGTGCCACCAGCAGGGACGGTCCGGGCTACGAGCAGTACTTC. This chain uses TRBV15 with TRBJ2-7; no firm D call. The germline gives CDR1 LNHNV, CDR2 YYDKDF (reference sequence). There are 14 residues in the CDR3. V was clipped by 3 bases and J by 3 bases, with 12 bases between them.

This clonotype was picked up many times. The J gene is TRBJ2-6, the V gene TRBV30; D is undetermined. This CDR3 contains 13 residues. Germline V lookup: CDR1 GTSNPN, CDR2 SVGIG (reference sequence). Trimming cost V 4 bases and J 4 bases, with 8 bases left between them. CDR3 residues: CAWKWSGANVLTF. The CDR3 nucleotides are TGTGCCTGGAAGTGGTCCGGGGCCAACGTCCTGACTTTC.

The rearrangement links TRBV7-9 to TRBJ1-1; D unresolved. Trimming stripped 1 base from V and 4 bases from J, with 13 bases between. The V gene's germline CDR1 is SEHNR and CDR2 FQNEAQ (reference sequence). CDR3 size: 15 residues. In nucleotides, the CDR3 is TGTGCCAGCAGCTTAGGGACGGGAACGGCCACTGAAGCTTTCTTT. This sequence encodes CASSLGTGTATEAFF.

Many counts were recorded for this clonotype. For the CDR3, the DNA is TGTGCCAGTAGCCCTACAGGGGCCTACATGAACACTGAAGCTTTCTTT. Amino acids: CASSPTGAYMNTEAFF. The chain carries TRBV19 and TRBJ1-1; TRBD1 aligns across 7 bases. The CDR3 length is 16 residues. V gave up 6 bases and J gave up 0 bases; unmatched junction bases: 10. CDR1 LNHDA and CDR2 SQIVND come from the germline V gene (reference sequence).

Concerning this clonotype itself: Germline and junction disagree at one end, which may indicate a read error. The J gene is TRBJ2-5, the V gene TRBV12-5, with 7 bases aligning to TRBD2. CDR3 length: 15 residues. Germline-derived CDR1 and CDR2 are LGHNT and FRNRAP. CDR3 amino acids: CVSGLRGLVQETQYF. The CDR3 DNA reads TGTGTTAGTGGTTTGAGAGGACTAGTCCAAGAGACCCAGTACTTC.

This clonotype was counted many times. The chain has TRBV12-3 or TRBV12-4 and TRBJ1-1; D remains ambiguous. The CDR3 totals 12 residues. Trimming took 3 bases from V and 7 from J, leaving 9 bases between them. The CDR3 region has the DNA TGTGCCAGCAGTTTTGGGCAGCTTGAAGCTTTCTTT. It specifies CASSFGQLEAFF.

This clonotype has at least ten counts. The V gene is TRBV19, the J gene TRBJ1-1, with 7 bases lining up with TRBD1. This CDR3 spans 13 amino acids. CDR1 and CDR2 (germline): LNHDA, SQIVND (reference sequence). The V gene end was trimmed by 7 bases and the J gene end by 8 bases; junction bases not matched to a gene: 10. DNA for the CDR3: TGTGCCAGTACCCTCACCGGGACAGCAGAAGCTTTCTTT. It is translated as CASTLTGTAEAFF.

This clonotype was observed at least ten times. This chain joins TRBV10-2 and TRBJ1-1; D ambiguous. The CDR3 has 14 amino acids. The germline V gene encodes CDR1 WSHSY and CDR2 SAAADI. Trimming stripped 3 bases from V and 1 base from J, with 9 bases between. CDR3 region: CASSETLSNTEAFF. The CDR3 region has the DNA TGCGCCAGCAGTGAAACCCTCTCGAACACTGAAGCTTTCTTT.

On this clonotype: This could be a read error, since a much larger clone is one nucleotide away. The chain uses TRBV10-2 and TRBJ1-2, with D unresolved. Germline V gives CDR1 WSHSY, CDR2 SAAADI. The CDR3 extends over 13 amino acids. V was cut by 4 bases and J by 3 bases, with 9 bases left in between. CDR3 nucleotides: TGCGCCAGCAGTGGGGCGGAGGACTATGGCTACACCTTC. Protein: CASSGAEDYGYTF.

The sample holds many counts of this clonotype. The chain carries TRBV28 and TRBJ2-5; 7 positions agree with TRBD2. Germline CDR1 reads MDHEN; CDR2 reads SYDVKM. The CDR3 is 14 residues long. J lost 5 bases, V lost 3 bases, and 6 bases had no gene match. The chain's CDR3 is CASSFSLGGETQYF. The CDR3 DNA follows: TGTGCCAGCAGTTTTTCGTTGGGAGGGGAGACCCAGTACTTC.

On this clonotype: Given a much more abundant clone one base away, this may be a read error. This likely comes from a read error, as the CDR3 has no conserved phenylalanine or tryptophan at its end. DNA for the CDR3: TGCGCCAGCAGCGGAGGGGGGCCGACTATCACAGATACGCAGTATTGT. As protein: CASSGGGPTITDTQYC. This chain joins TRBV5-1 and TRBJ2-3; D is possibly TRBD1 or TRBD2 (6 bases each). Germline V gives CDR1 SGHRS, CDR2 YFSETQ. Trimming removed 4 bases from V and 2 bases from J, with 17 bases in between. The CDR3 extends over 16 amino acids.

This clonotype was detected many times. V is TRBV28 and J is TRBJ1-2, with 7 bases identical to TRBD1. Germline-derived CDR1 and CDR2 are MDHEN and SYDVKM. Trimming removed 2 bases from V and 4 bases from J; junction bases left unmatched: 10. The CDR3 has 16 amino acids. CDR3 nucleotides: TGTGCCAGCAGTTTACCCACCACAGGGGCGGGCTATGGCTACACCTTC. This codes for CASSLPTTGAGYGYTF.